This is a list of T cell receptor beta chains from one sample in a study of cytomegalovirus exposure and HLA in healthy donors. Repertoires were generated with immunoSEQ multiplex PCR, while TCRdb's copy carries only in-frame clones and drops some. The sample records 85,000 to 130,000 clones, nearly 80% being singletons. Sample: PBMCs. Receptor source: a man between 60 and 70 years old in good health and CMV-seropositive. Each CDR3 is given with its conserved first and last residue. The D gene is left open where the match is weak. Some rows mark clone size as missing; the rest say once, few, many or name a class of expanded clone.

V: TRBV10-3; size: -; D: TRBD1; J: TRBJ2-7; CDR3: CAIRDRREQYF; DNA: TGTGCCATCAGGGACAGGAGGGAGCAGTACTTC
V: TRBV5-6; size: -; D: -; J: TRBJ1-1; CDR3: CASSVNTEAFF; DNA: TGTGCCAGCAGTGTAAACACTGAAGCTTTCTTT
V: TRBV6-1; size: -; D: -; J: TRBJ2-5; CDR3: CASSEAGGYAETQYF; DNA: TGTGCCAGCAGTGAAGCAGGAGGATATGCAGAGACCCAGTACTTC
V: TRBV29-1; size: -; D: -; J: TRBJ1-4; CDR3: CSVDEGGSNEKLFF; DNA: TGCAGCGTGGACGAAGGGGGAAGTAATGAAAAACTGTTTTTT
V: TRBV7-9; size: -; D: -; J: TRBJ2-5; CDR3: CASSLDSPETQYF; DNA: TGTGCCAGCAGCTTAGACAGTCCAGAGACCCAGTACTTC
V: TRBV7-7; size: -; D: TRBD1; J: TRBJ2-7; CDR3: CASSRGQGGYEQYF; DNA: TGTGCCAGCAGCCGGGGACAGGGGGGTTACGAGCAGTACTTC
V: TRBV7-9; size: -; D: -; J: TRBJ2-7; CDR3: CASSSRRAGLSEQYF; DNA: TGTGCCAGCAGCTCCCGGAGGGCAGGGTTGAGCGAGCAGTACTTC
V: TRBV30; size: once; D: TRBD2; J: TRBJ2-5; CDR3: CAWSTWTSGGQETQYF; DNA: TGTGCCTGGAGTACCTGGACTAGCGGGGGGCAAGAGACCCAGTACTTC
V: TRBV7-8; size: few; D: TRBD1; J: TRBJ1-2; CDR3: CASSSRTGENYGYTF; DNA: TGTGCCAGCAGCTCGCGGACAGGGGAAAACTATGGCTACACCTTC
V: TRBV27; size: -; D: -; J: TRBJ2-7; CDR3: CASNSGGSSYEQYF; DNA: TGTGCCAGCAATAGCGGTGGGAGCTCCTACGAGCAGTACTTC
V: TRBV5-1; size: once; D: -; J: TRBJ2-1; CDR3: CASSPGGPPYNEQFF; DNA: TGCGCCAGCAGCCCCGGGGGACCTCCCTACAATGAGCAGTTCTTC
V: TRBV28; size: -; D: TRBD1; J: TRBJ2-1; CDR3: CASSSPGTGAYNEQFF; DNA: TGTGCCAGCAGTTCTCCCGGGACAGGGGCCTACAATGAGCAGTTCTTC
V: TRBV6-5; size: -; D: -; J: TRBJ2-3; CDR3: CASREGGSTDTQYF; DNA: TGTGCCAGCAGGGAGGGGGGGTCGACAGATACGCAGTATTTT
V: TRBV5-4; size: -; D: TRBD2; J: TRBJ2-7; CDR3: CASTASGGPGEQYF; DNA: TGTGCCAGCACGGCTAGCGGGGGGCCAGGCGAGCAGTACTTC
V: TRBV19; size: few; D: -; J: TRBJ1-1; CDR3: CASHFGGLNTEAFF; DNA: TGTGCCAGCCATTTCGGAGGGTTGAACACTGAAGCTTTCTTT
V: TRBV11-3; size: -; D: -; J: TRBJ1-6; CDR3: CASSLDPKNSPLHF; DNA: TGTGCCAGCAGCTTAGATCCTAAGAATTCACCCCTCCACTTT
V: TRBV27; size: -; D: -; J: TRBJ2-7; CDR3: CASSLSSTGSYEQYF; DNA: TGTGCCAGCAGTTTATCCTCTACAGGATCCTACGAGCAGTACTTC
V: TRBV13; size: -; D: TRBD1; J: TRBJ2-6; CDR3: CASRKQGAWGGANVLTF; DNA: TGTGCCAGCAGGAAACAGGGGGCCTGGGGGGGGGCCAACGTCCTGACTTTC
V: TRBV15; size: -; D: -; J: TRBJ1-3; CDR3: CATSRDRSAGSSGNTIYF; DNA: TGTGCCACCAGCAGAGATCGGTCCGCTGGGAGCTCTGGAAACACCATATATTTT
V: TRBV10-1; size: -; D: TRBD1; J: TRBJ1-6; CDR3: CASSEYPGTGGSPLHF; DNA: TGCGCCAGCAGTGAGTACCCCGGGACAGGGGGTTCACCCCTCCACTTT
V: TRBV10-3; size: -; D: -; J: TRBJ1-2; CDR3: CAISDISGDGYTF; DNA: TGTGCCATCAGTGATATCTCCGGAGATGGCTACACCTTC
V: TRBV4-2; size: -; D: -; J: TRBJ2-3; CDR3: CASSQEGQAGDTQYF; DNA: TGTGCCAGCAGCCAAGAGGGGCAAGCAGGAGATACGCAGTATTTT
V: TRBV5-1; size: -; D: -; J: TRBJ1-1; CDR3: CASSGGQLNTEAFF; DNA: TGCGCCAGCAGCGGCGGACAGCTGAACACTGAAGCTTTCTTT
V: TRBV19; size: -; D: -; J: TRBJ1-5; CDR3: CASSIARGGGQPQHF; DNA: TGTGCCAGTAGTATCGCCAGGGGTGGTGGGCAGCCCCAGCATTTT